Below are 28 T cell receptor beta chains sequenced from a single sample in a study of T cell responses to AZD1222 COVID-19 vaccine. The method was immunoSEQ multiplex PCR; TCRdb's version includes in-frame clones alone and lacks a portion of them. The profile shows roughly 250,000 clones, about 92% of them singletons. The source was peripheral blood, collected on day 0 of AZD1222 vaccination. Receptors were obtained from an adult in good health.

The CDR3 is CASSLGLAAHNEQFF. CDR3 sequence (DNA): TGTGCCAGCAGCCTTGGACTAGCGGCTCACAATGAGCAGTTCTTC. The chain is built from TRBV7-9 and TRBJ2-1, with TRBD2 identical over 10 bases. The germline V gene encodes CDR1 SEHNR and CDR2 FQNEAQ (reference sequence). The CDR3 sequence is 15 residues long. V trimming: 5 bases; J trimming: 5 bases; junction bases outside the gene matches: 6.

The rearrangement uses TRBV7-8 and TRBJ2-1; D uncertain. The CDR3 has 13 amino acids. Germline lookup yields CDR1 SGHVS and CDR2 FQNEAQ. V was clipped by 1 base and J by 8 bases, with 9 bases between them. CDR3 amino acids: CASSLESGYEQFF. CDR3 sequence (DNA): TGTGCCAGCAGCTTAGAATCGGGTTATGAGCAGTTCTTC. Full variable domain (remainder filled in from reference TRBV7-8 and TRBJ2-1): GAGVSQSPRYKVAKRGQDVALRCDPISGHVSLFWYQQALGQGPEFLTYFQNEAQLDKSGLPSDRFFAERPEGSVSTLKIQRTQQEDSAVYLCASSLESGYEQFFGPGTRLTVL.

This chain links TRBV5-4 with TRBJ1-2; D is possibly TRBD1 (6 bases). In germline, CDR1 is SGHNT, CDR2 YYREEE (reference sequence). The CDR3 has 17 amino acids. The V end was cut by 4 bases, the J end by 5 bases, with 24 bases between. The CDR3 reads CASSQGQGVPTLYGYTF. For the CDR3, the DNA is TGTGCCAGCAGCCAGGGGCAGGGAGTCCCAACCTTATATGGCTACACCTTC. The complete variable domain, with remaining parts taken from reference TRBV5-4 and TRBJ1-2, reads ETGVTQSPTHLIKTRGQQVTLRCSSQSGHNTVSWYQQALGQGPQFIFQYYREEENGRGNFPPRFSGLQFPNYSSELNVNALELDDSALYLCASSQGQGVPTLYGYTFGSGTRLTVV.

This rearrangement joins TRBV3-1 (or the pseudogene TRBV3-2) to TRBJ1-1; possibly TRBD1 for D (5 bases). CDR1 and CDR2 from the germline V gene are LGHDT and YNNKEL (reference sequence). With 4 bases removed from V and 6 bases from J, the gap between germline ends came to 12 bases. The CDR3 contains 13 residues. The chain's CDR3 is CASSLRGRAEAFF. The CDR3 region has the DNA TGTGCCAGCAGCCTGAGGGGTAGGGCTGAAGCTTTCTTT.

The chain recombines TRBV2 with TRBJ1-1, with D unclear. The CDR3 extends over 15 amino acids. Deletions cut 4 bases from V and 11 bases from J, with 23 bases between. The germline gives CDR1 SNHLY, CDR2 FYNNEI. The CDR3 DNA reads as TGTGCCAGCAGTGCTAGCGCGGCAGCTGTCGCTGGGGCTTTCTTT. Its translation: CASSASAAAVAGAFF. Filled out from reference TRBV2 and TRBJ1-1, the complete variable domain reads EPEVTQTPSHQVTQMGQEVILRCVPISNHLYFYWYRQILGQKVEFLVSFYNNEISEKSEIFDDQFSVERPDGSNFTLKIRSTKLEDSAMYFCASSASAAAVAGAFFGQGTRLTVV.

This sequence joins TRBV27 and TRBJ2-3, with a weak D call TRBD2 (6 bases). The CDR3 sequence is 17 residues long. Trimming removed 2 bases from V and 5 bases from J, with 20 bases in between. The germline gives CDR1 MNHEY, CDR2 SMNVEV (reference sequence). The CDR3 nucleotides read TGTGCCAGCAGTTTACCCAGGGACTTCGGGTGGGGAGATACGCAGTATTTT. Its translation: CASSLPRDFGWGDTQYF.

The chain has TRBV7-2 and TRBJ2-3, with TRBD2 matching 10 bases. CDR1 SGHTA and CDR2 FQGNSA come from the germline V gene. Trimming at V came to 7 bases and at J to 5 bases, leaving 12 bases not matched to a gene. CDR3 length: 16 amino acids. In DNA form, the CDR3 reads TGTGCCAGCAACCCCCCAGCGGGAGGGGCGGGAGATACGCAGTATTTT. Translation: CASNPPAGGAGDTQYF.

The V call is TRBV7-2, the J call TRBJ2-6; D is ambiguous. V lost 0 bases and J lost 0, with 6 bases in between. The CDR3 is 16 amino acids. Germline CDR1 is SGHTA and CDR2 is FQGNSA. CDR3 amino acids: CASSLALSSGANVLTF. The CDR3 DNA reads as TGTGCCAGCAGCTTAGCACTCAGCTCTGGGGCCAACGTCCTGACTTTC.

The chain recombines TRBV5-5 with TRBJ1-2; unclear D gene. CDR3 length: 13 amino acids. Germline CDR1 is SGHKS and CDR2 is YYEKEE (reference sequence). Trimming took off 2 bases at V and 3 bases at J, with 8 bases between the two ends. The CDR3 DNA reads TGTGCCAGCAGCTTCGAACAGCACTATGGCTACACCTTC. As protein: CASSFEQHYGYTF.

The V call is TRBV5-1, the J call TRBJ2-7; D possibly matches TRBD1 or TRBD2 (5 bases each). This CDR3 has 12 residues. From germline, CDR1 is SGHRS and CDR2 YFSETQ. Deletions cut 4 bases from V and 5 bases from J, with 10 bases between. The CDR3 is CASSPQGHEQYF. In DNA, the CDR3 is TGCGCCAGCAGCCCCCAGGGACACGAGCAGTACTTC.

The rearrangement uses TRBV5-4 and TRBJ1-6, with 12 positions matching TRBD1. V was clipped by 2 bases and J by 9 bases; unmatched bases: 3. CDR1 and CDR2 from the germline V gene are SGHNT and YYREEE (reference sequence). The CDR3 loop spans 15 amino acids. Written as DNA, the CDR3 is TGTGCCAGCAGCTTCCGGGACAGGGGGCTTTCACCCCTCCACTTT. Its protein is CASSFRDRGLSPLHF.

Only a few counts were recorded for this clone. The chain employs TRBV27 and TRBJ1-1; 7 positions match TRBD1. CDR1 is MNHEY and CDR2 is SMNVEV in the germline V gene (reference sequence). CDR3 length equals 14 residues. Unmatched junction bases numbered 8, after V lost 7 bases and J lost 3 bases. Here the CDR3 reads CASTDRAGDTEAFF. The CDR3 DNA reads TGTGCCAGCACCGACAGGGCGGGAGACACTGAAGCTTTCTTT.

The table lists this clone with a count of one. J is TRBJ2-1 and V is TRBV2; D remains ambiguous. Deletions cut 4 bases from V and 9 bases from J, with 7 bases between. The germline V gene encodes CDR1 SNHLY and CDR2 FYNNEI. The CDR3 totals 11 residues. CDR3: CASSAEIEQFF. Here the CDR3 DNA reads TGTGCCAGCAGTGCAGAAATTGAGCAGTTCTTC.

The chain couples TRBV27 to TRBJ2-1, with 9 bases matching TRBD1. V shed 5 bases and J 7 bases; nucleotides not matched to a gene: 6. CDR1 MNHEY and CDR2 SMNVEV come from the germline V gene (reference sequence). The CDR3 sequence is 14 residues long. CDR3 coding DNA: TGTGCCAGCAGTCCCTGGGACAGGGTAAATGAGCAGTTCTTC. Its protein product is CASSPWDRVNEQFF.

This chain connects TRBV5-1 to TRBJ2-7; TRBD1 is a possible D gene (6 bases). V was clipped by 6 bases and J by 2 bases, with 15 bases between them. Germline CDR1 and CDR2: SGHRS and YFSETQ. The CDR3 is 14 amino acids. CDR3 region: CASNRDTLTYEQYF. In DNA, the CDR3 is TGCGCCAGCAATCGGGACACACTAACCTACGAGCAGTACTTC.

This rearrangement joins TRBV27 to TRBJ2-4, with D perhaps TRBD1 (5 bases). CDR1 MNHEY and CDR2 SMNVEV come from the germline V gene (reference sequence). The CDR3 length is 13 residues. V lost 4 bases, J lost 6 bases, and 10 bases lay in between. The CDR3, as DNA: TGTGCCAGCAGTTCCGGCAGGGCAAACATTCAGTACTTC. Protein sequence: CASSSGRANIQYF.

The rearrangement links TRBV28 to TRBJ1-5; D is undetermined. The germline V gene has CDR1 MDHEN and CDR2 SYDVKM. This CDR3 is 16 amino acids long. V lost 3 bases, J lost 1 base, and 13 bases lay in between. CDR3 region: CASSFLSRLSNQPQHF. The CDR3 bases are TGTGCCAGCAGTTTCCTATCACGCCTAAGCAATCAGCCCCAGCATTTT.

This chain uses TRBV3-1 (or the pseudogene TRBV3-2) with TRBJ1-3; D gene unclear. The germline CDR1 and CDR2 sequences are LGHDT and YNNKEL (reference sequence). Trimming took 5 bases from V and 7 from J, leaving 12 bases between them. The CDR3 is 13 amino acids. The CDR3 bases are TGTGCCAGCAGCTTCCTAGGAGACAACACCATATATTTT. It is translated as CASSFLGDNTIYF.

This clone was observed once. This sample also contains other DNA sequences that code for the same CDR3. V usage is TRBV18 and J usage is TRBJ2-3; D is unclear. Trimming removed 0 bases from V and 0 bases from J, with 1 base in between. Germline values: CDR1 KGHSH, CDR2 LQKENI. CDR3 length equals 13 residues. CDR3 nucleotide sequence: TGTGCCAGCTCACCACCTAGCACAGATACGCAGTATTTT. Translating gives CASSPPSTDTQYF.

The V call is TRBV7-9, the J call TRBJ2-1; D not certain. Germline lookup yields CDR1 SEHNR and CDR2 FQNEAQ (reference sequence). This CDR3 is built from 12 residues. V was trimmed by 1 base and J by 8 bases, leaving 6 bases between them. CDR3 DNA: TGTGCCAGCAGCTTAGGCCGGGATGAGCAGTTCTTC. This sequence encodes CASSLGRDEQFF. The whole variable domain, filled in from reference TRBV7-9 and TRBJ2-1, reads DTGVSQNPRHKITKRGQNVTFRCDPISEHNRLYWYRQTLGQGPEFLTYFQNEAQLEKSRLLSDRFSAERPKGSFSTLEIQRTEQGDSAMYLCASSLGRDEQFFGPGTRLTVL.

The CDR3, as DNA: TGTGCCAGCACTAGCGGGAGGGCCTTTACCTACGAGCAGTACTTC. It yields the protein CASTSGRAFTYEQYF. V and J are TRBV2 and TRBJ2-7; 12 nucleotides match TRBD2. J lost 2 bases, V lost 7 bases, and 6 bases had no gene match. The CDR3 is 15 amino acids. Germline CDR1 and CDR2: SNHLY and FYNNEI.

The chain combines TRBV4-1 with TRBJ2-7; the match to TRBD2 covers 8 bases. Unmatched junction bases numbered 9, after V lost 4 bases and J lost 4 bases. The germline V gene has CDR1 MGHRA and CDR2 YSYEKL. The CDR3 is made up of 15 amino acids. For the CDR3, the DNA is TGCGCCAGCAGCCGGGGAACGAGCGGGAGTTACGAGCAGTACTTC. Protein sequence: CASSRGTSGSYEQYF.

V is TRBV7-6 and J is TRBJ2-7, with 9 bases that match TRBD1. With 1 base clipped from V and 1 base from J, the junction kept 2 bases outside the gene matches. The CDR3 runs to 15 residues. Looked up from germline, CDR1 is SGHVS and CDR2 is FNYEAQ. The CDR3, as DNA: TGTGCCAGCAGCTTAGGGACAGGGGTATCCTACGAGCAGTACTTC. Translating it yields CASSLGTGVSYEQYF.

The chain has TRBV24-1 and TRBJ2-5, with TRBD1 matching 8 bases. The germline V gene encodes CDR1 KGHDR and CDR2 SFDVKD. This CDR3 contains 13 residues. The junction had 7 bases not matched to a gene; V was cut back by 9 bases and J by 5 bases. For the CDR3, the DNA is TGTGCCACCTCAAACAGGGGGATGGAGACCCAGTACTTC. This translates into CATSNRGMETQYF.

In its sample, this clone was seen many times. CDR3: CASSYSPDSGANVLTF. The CDR3 DNA sequence: TGTGCCAGCAGTTACTCGCCGGACTCTGGGGCCAACGTCCTGACTTTC. This chain uses TRBV6-2 or TRBV6-3 with TRBJ2-6, with D uncertain. CDR1 and CDR2 from the germline V gene are MNHEY and SVGEGT. There are 16 residues in the CDR3. Trimming took 0 bases from V and 0 from J, leaving 6 bases between them.

The chain has TRBV4-1 and TRBJ2-3; 14 nucleotides line up with TRBD2. The germline V gene has CDR1 MGHRA and CDR2 YSYEKL. The CDR3 runs 16 residues. The J segment lost 5 bases and the V segment lost 3 bases, leaving 4 bases of the junction unmatched. The CDR3 region is CASSQGLAGDRDTQYF. For the CDR3, the DNA is TGCGCCAGCAGCCAGGGACTAGCGGGGGACCGAGATACGCAGTATTTT.

The V and J genes are TRBV5-1 and TRBJ2-7; 8 bases are a match to TRBD1. CDR1 is SGHRS and CDR2 is YFSETQ in the germline V gene. V was pared by 4 bases and J by 5 bases, with 8 bases of the junction left unmatched. The CDR3 covers 14 residues. This CDR3 is CASSKGQGWDEQYF. CDR3 sequence (DNA): TGCGCCAGCAGCAAAGGACAGGGTTGGGACGAGCAGTACTTC.

A single count supports this clone. The chain links TRBV28 to TRBJ1-1; 8 nucleotides line up with TRBD1. The CDR3 contains 15 residues. V gave up 5 bases and J gave up 4 bases; unmatched junction bases: 9. Germline CDR1 reads MDHEN; CDR2 reads SYDVKM. The CDR3 region is CASSPFRGLVTEAFF. CDR3 coding DNA: TGTGCCAGCAGTCCCTTCAGGGGGCTGGTCACTGAAGCTTTCTTT.